This TCR beta chain was profiled in a study of blood T cell repertoires in COVID-19. Study overall: Italy, Spain and the United States were the sources of the convalescent and acute COVID-19 samples. Sources were T cells, B-cell-depleted T cells, or PBMCs; the material itself was cDNA or gDNA.

Authors' data handling: Reference gene primer amplification gave estimated nucleated cell counts. Profiling relied on immunoSEQ multiplex PCR, and the TCRdb table lists in-frame clones only, not all of them. That table gives V, J and clone size, and the DNA gave D and trimming. The sample shows fewer than 350,000 clones, approximately 91% of them seen only once. Enrolled through a virtual design, the participants were between 18 and 89 years of age and came from 24 US areas. Germline CDR1 is SEHNR and CDR2 is FQNEAQ (reference sequence). Losses at the gene ends were 3 bases for V and 8 bases for J; bases not matched to a gene: 7. The CDR3 has 14 amino acids.

The sample consisted of PBMCs or T cells enriched from blood (not recorded which). The source is a middle-aged woman with acute COVID-19. The V call is TRBV7-9, the J call TRBJ2-1; 7 bases are shared with TRBD1. CDR3 sequence (DNA): TGTGCCAGCAGCTTGTTGCAGGGGGTGGATGAGCAGTTCTTC. This codes for CASSLLQGVDEQFF.